These 27 T cell receptor beta chains were sequenced from one sample in a study of tumor-infiltrating lymphocytes in oesophageal squamous cell carcinoma. From the PCR reads, TCRdb called clonotypes with MiXCR, one entry per CDR3 protein. The sample lists over 20,000 distinct CDR3 sequences; under 40% were seen once. Sequencing was performed on esophageal tumor tissue. All receptors derive from a male donor with esophageal squamous cell carcinoma.

This clonotype was seen a handful of times. This may arise from a read error, as a much more abundant clone is one base away. The chain is built from TRBV7-9 and TRBJ2-1, with D possibly being TRBD2 (5 bases). The J call is uncertain, as TRBJ2-7 better fits the DNA end. CDR1 and CDR2 from the germline V gene are SEHNR and FQNEAQ (reference sequence). The CDR3 sequence is 15 residues long. CDR3 in DNA: TGTGCCAGCAGCTTAGCGGGAGCCAACTACAATGAGCAGTACGTC. Residues: CASSLAGANYNEQYV.

This clonotype occurred many times. The chain joins TRBV5-1 to TRBJ2-1; a possible D gene is TRBD1 (6 bases). The last part of the DNA fits TRBJ2-7 better; the J call may be wrong. The CDR3 runs to 15 residues. Germline CDR1 reads SGHRS; CDR2 reads YFSETQ. As DNA, the CDR3 is TGCGCCAGCAGCCCCGGAGATTCCCGGGACAATGAGCAGTACTTC. Its translation is CASSPGDSRDNEQYF.

This clonotype came up many times. This sequence joins TRBV28 and TRBJ2-5; either TRBD1 or TRBD2 may fit D (6 bases each). CDR1 and CDR2 from the germline V gene are MDHEN and SYDVKM. There are 12 residues in the CDR3. V lost 11 bases, J lost 5 bases, and 15 bases lay in between. The CDR3 spells CASDGGWETQYF. CDR3 sequence (DNA): TGTGCCTCCGACGGGGGCTGGGAGACCCAGTACTTC. Full variable domain (outside the CDR3, taken from reference TRBV28 and TRBJ2-5): DVKVTQSSRYLVKRTGEKVFLECVQDMDHENMFWYRQDPGLGLRLIYFSYDVKMKEKGDIPEGYSVSREKKERFSLILESASTNQTSMYLCASDGGWETQYFGPGTRLLVL.

The rearrangement joins TRBV7-2 to TRBJ1-4, with no clear D. This CDR3 contains 14 residues. The germline V gene encodes CDR1 SGHTA and CDR2 FQGNSA. Trimming removed 4 bases at V and 0 bases at J, with 6 bases between. The CDR3 here is CASSSVSTNEKLFF. CDR3 sequence (DNA): TGTGCCAGCAGCTCGGTCTCAACTAATGAAAAACTGTTTTTT.

This clonotype was observed a few times. The DNA for the CDR3 is TGTGCCAGCCGAAGCGGTGGGGGAGATACGCAGTATTTT. It codes for CASRSGGGDTQYF. This chain connects TRBV7-2 to TRBJ2-3; D is tentatively TRBD1 or TRBD2 (5 bases each). Germline CDR1 reads SGHTA; CDR2 reads FQGNSA. The V end was cut by 8 bases, the J end by 5 bases, with 14 bases between. The CDR3 sequence is 13 residues long.

A remark on this clonotype: Possible read error: a much larger clone is one base away. This chain joins TRBV19 and TRBJ1-2; maybe TRBD1 (5 bases). The CDR3 is 15 amino acids. Germline V gene sequence: CDR1 LNHDA, CDR2 SQIVND (reference sequence). CDR3 nucleotide sequence: TGTGCCAGTGGTATCGGTCAGGGATCAAACTATGGCTACACCTTC. Its protein is CASGIGQGSNYGYTF.

This clonotype was detected ten times or more. The rearrangement links TRBV24-1 to TRBJ2-1; 12 bases agree with TRBD1. V lost 4 bases to trimming and J lost 0 bases; unmatched junction nucleotides: 12. This CDR3 contains 20 residues. CDR1 KGHDR and CDR2 SFDVKD come from the germline V gene. The CDR3 region has the DNA TGTGCCACCAGTGACCCCGGGACAGGGGGCGCGATTGGCTCCTACAATGAGCAGTTCTTC. Its translation: CATSDPGTGGAIGSYNEQFF.

This clonotype occurred many times. V gene TRBV5-1 combines with J gene TRBJ1-4, with a weak D call TRBD1 (5 bases). The V gene lost 0 bases and the J gene lost 7 bases, with 10 bases spanning the gap. Germline V gene sequence: CDR1 SGHRS, CDR2 YFSETQ. This CDR3 contains 14 residues. The CDR3 nucleotides are TGCGCCAGCAGCTTGGCCGTGGGGGGTGAAAAACTGTTTTTT. This encodes CASSLAVGGEKLFF. The full variable domain, in which reference TRBV5-1 and TRBJ1-4 provide the parts outside the CDR3, is KAGVTQTPRYLIKTRGQQVTLSCSPISGHRSVSWYQQTPGQGLQFLFEYFSETQRNKGNFPGRFSGRQFSNSRSEMNVSTLELGDSALYLCASSLAVGGEKLFFGSGTQLSVL.

The rearrangement uses TRBV7-9 and TRBJ2-1; 9 nucleotides agree with TRBD1. TRBJ2-7 matches the DNA end more closely, so the J call is doubtful. Germline CDR1 is SEHNR and CDR2 is FQNEAQ (reference sequence). The CDR3 sequence is 16 residues long. Written as DNA, the CDR3 is TGTGCCAGCAGCACACACAGGGGGCGCGTCACGAATGAGCAGTACTTC. Translation: CASSTHRGRVTNEQYF.

Details on this clonotype: A clone one base away is much larger, so this may be a read error. The chain employs TRBV2 and TRBJ1-2, with TRBD1 as a possible D gene (5 bases). Germline loops: CDR1 SNHLY, CDR2 FYNNEI. The CDR3 totals 16 residues. V lost 10 bases and J lost 4, with 25 bases in between. The CDR3: CAIVSRGKGPFYGYTF. The CDR3 DNA is TGTGCCATCGTGTCTCGGGGGAAGGGTCCTTTCTATGGCTACACCTTC.

The chain links TRBV20-1 to TRBJ2-6; no clear D. Trimming removed 5 bases at V and 4 bases at J, with 12 bases between. The germline gives CDR1 DFQATT, CDR2 SNEGSKA (reference sequence). CDR3 length: 14 residues. In nucleotides, the CDR3 is TGCAGTGCTCCCGTGGGTGGAGGGGCCAACGTCCTGACTTTC. Its protein product is CSAPVGGGANVLTF.

J is TRBJ2-5 and V is TRBV7-4; weak D call: TRBD1 (5 bases). TRBJ2-4 explains the end of the DNA better; the J call may be wrong. The V gene's germline CDR1 is SGHVT and CDR2 SQSDAQ. The CDR3 has 14 amino acids. CDR3 protein: CASSLEGAKNIQYF. As DNA, the CDR3 is TGTGCCAGCAGCTTAGAGGGGGCCAAAAACATTCAGTACTTC.

Concerning this clonotype: At one end, the junction sequence differs from germline, possibly due to a read error. The rearrangement joins TRBV12-3 or TRBV12-4 to TRBJ2-5; D gene unclear. The DNA end is more similar to TRBJ1-2, so the J call may be wrong. CDR3 length: 15 residues. In nucleotides, the CDR3 is TGTGCCAGCAGTCCCCAGGTGGGTGCTAACCATGGCTACACCTTC. This codes for CASSPQVGANHGYTF.

This clonotype showed up many times. The chain uses TRBV19 and TRBJ1-1; no clear D gene. V shed 3 bases and J shed 11 bases, with 13 bases lying between them. Looked up from germline, CDR1 is LNHDA and CDR2 is SQIVND (reference sequence). This CDR3 spans 12 amino acids. CDR3 sequence (DNA): TGTGCCAGTAGTATTGGAGGAGGGAAGGCTTTCTTT. This gives the protein CASSIGGGKAFF.

Many counts were recorded for this clonotype. The rearrangement joins TRBV12-3 or TRBV12-4 to TRBJ2-1; 7 positions match TRBD1. V dropped 7 bases and J dropped 8; count of bases not matched to a gene: 14. The CDR3 length is 15 residues. The CDR3 is CASKRGQGVVDEQFF. The CDR3 DNA follows: TGTGCCAGCAAAAGGGGGCAGGGGGTAGTGGATGAGCAGTTCTTC.

V and J are TRBV11-2 and TRBJ2-2; 11 nucleotides agree with TRBD2. CDR3 length: 16 residues. CDR1 and CDR2 from the germline V gene are SGHAT and FQNNGV. The trim removed 5 bases at V and 7 bases at J, leaving 9 bases unmatched. In DNA form, the CDR3 reads TGTGCCAGCAGCCTGGGAGTAGCGGGAGGGAGCGGGGAGCTGTTTTTT. This gives the protein CASSLGVAGGSGELFF.

There are many counts of this clonotype. V usage is TRBV11-3 and J usage is TRBJ2-1; TRBD2 might be the D (7 bases). This CDR3 spans 16 amino acids. Germline V lookup: CDR1 SGHNT, CDR2 YENEEA. Trimming shortened V by 0 bases and J by 9 bases, and 18 bases separated the two germline ends. The CDR3 nucleotides read TGTGCCAGCAGCTTAGACCGGGCGGGGGCTTGGGTTGAGCAGTTCTTC. It codes for CASSLDRAGAWVEQFF.

At least ten counts were recorded for this clonotype. V usage is TRBV10-3 and J usage is TRBJ2-5, with 10 bases identical to TRBD1. Trimming at V came to 6 bases and at J to 4 bases, leaving 11 bases not matched to a gene. Germline V lookup: CDR1 ENHRY, CDR2 SYGVKD. This CDR3 is 16 amino acids long. Here the CDR3 reads CAISGGQGQGRETQYF. The CDR3 DNA reads TGTGCCATCAGCGGAGGCCAGGGACAGGGGAGAGAGACCCAGTACTTC.

This clonotype was found many times. One base away lies a much larger clone, so this may be a sequencing read error. V is TRBV6-1 and J is TRBJ2-5, with 10 bases matching TRBD2. Trimming removed 6 bases from V and 11 bases from J; junction bases left unmatched: 18. Per germline, CDR1 MNHNS and CDR2 SASEGT. The CDR3 is made up of 16 amino acids. As DNA, the CDR3 is TGTGCCAGCAGACCCTATCCAAAAGCGGGAGGGAATGAGCAGTACTTC. Amino acids: CASRPYPKAGGNEQYF.

The genes are TRBV6-6 and TRBJ2-3; possible D gene TRBD1, 6 bases. The CDR3 loop spans 13 amino acids. The germline V and J ends were trimmed by 11 bases and 0 bases, with 12 bases remaining between them. Germline CDR1 is MNHNY and CDR2 is SVGAGI (reference sequence). In DNA form, the CDR3 reads TGTGCCGCTAGGGGGTTGAGCACAGATACGCAGTATTTT. It encodes CAARGLSTDTQYF.

This clonotype has a count of ten or more. This rearrangement joins TRBV19 to TRBJ1-2; the match to TRBD1 covers 7 bases. The CDR3 extends over 13 amino acids. V trimming: 3 bases; J trimming: 8 bases; junction bases outside the gene matches: 6. Germline V gives CDR1 LNHDA, CDR2 SQIVND (reference sequence). The chain's CDR3 is CASSMGTVRGYTF. In DNA, the CDR3 is TGTGCCAGTAGTATGGGGACAGTTAGGGGCTACACCTTC.

This clonotype appeared many times. The chain joins TRBV6-1 to TRBJ2-7, with D perhaps matching TRBD2 (7 bases). Trimming removed 6 bases from V and 5 bases from J, with 20 bases in between. The length of the CDR3 is 15 residues. Looked up from germline, CDR1 is MNHNS and CDR2 is SASEGT. For the CDR3, the DNA is TGTGCCAGCAGAAGAGGGGGGGGCGGCTACGACGAGCAGTACTTC. Residues: CASRRGGGGYDEQYF.

This clonotype was counted ten times or more. With a much larger clone just one base away, this may be a read error. The chain has TRBV7-6 and TRBJ2-1; tentatively, D is TRBD1 or TRBD2 (5 bases each). The V gene lost 5 bases and the J gene lost 13 bases, with 15 bases spanning the gap. Germline assignment: CDR1 SGHVS and CDR2 FNYEAQ. This CDR3 contains 12 residues. The CDR3 nucleotides read TGTGCCAGCAGCCCAATGGGGGAGACCCAGTTCTTC. It translates to CASSPMGETQFF.

This clonotype was counted at least ten times. The chain employs TRBV6-4 and TRBJ2-2; D is unclear. Trimming shortened V by 4 bases and J by 6 bases, and 9 bases separated the two germline ends. The CDR3 contains 13 residues. The germline V gene has CDR1 MRHNA and CDR2 SNTAGT. The CDR3 region is CASSAQTAGELFF. CDR3 DNA: TGTGCCAGCAGTGCACAGACGGCCGGGGAGCTGTTTTTT.

This clonotype was seen only once. The V gene is TRBV6-2 or TRBV6-3, the J gene TRBJ2-4; the match to TRBD1 covers 8 bases. Judging by the DNA end, TRBJ2-7 fits better; the J call may be wrong. Per the germline V gene, CDR1 is MNHEY and CDR2 is SVGEGT. CDR3 size: 14 residues. CDR3 sequence: CASHRGAGDYEQYF. In DNA form, the CDR3 reads TGTGCCAGCCACAGGGGGGCAGGGGACTACGAGCAGTACTTC.

The chain recombines TRBV3-1 with TRBJ2-4; 8 bases are a match to TRBD1. This CDR3 comprises 14 residues. Per germline, CDR1 LGHDT and CDR2 YNNKEL (reference sequence). The junction had 1 base not matched to a gene; V was cut back by 0 bases and J by 6 bases. CDR3 DNA sequence: TGTGCCAGCAGCCAAGAGACAGGGGTAAACATTCAGTACTTC. Translated, it gives CASSQETGVNIQYF.

The CDR3 nucleotides read TGTGCCAGCAGTTACCGTAGGCAGGGGGCCTACGAGCAGTACTTC. It encodes CASSYRRQGAYEQYF. This rearrangement joins TRBV6-5 to TRBJ2-7, with 7 bases fitting TRBD1. V was pared by 2 bases and J by 2 bases, with 6 bases of the junction left unmatched. There are 15 residues in the CDR3. Per germline, CDR1 MNHEY and CDR2 SVGAGI.